Listed below are T cell receptor beta chains from one sample, sequenced in a study of blood T cell repertoires in COVID-19. Generated by immunoSEQ multiplex PCR, the TCRdb table keeps only in-frame clones and is missing some. The sample yields over 70,000 clones, 85% to 90% seen once. The sequenced sample was peripheral blood. The receptors originated from a human donor in a cohort sampled during active COVID-19. Both conserved end residues are part of each CDR3. The order of the fields is D gene, V gene, J gene, clone size, CDR3 protein, CDR3 DNA. A D gene is named only where the DNA matches it firmly. The size entry is marked missing in some rows and otherwise reads once, few, many or a size class.

D: TRBD2; V: TRBV19; J: TRBJ2-3; size: -; CDR3: CASTHSGRAGTDTQYF; DNA: TGTGCCAGTACCCATAGCGGGAGGGCCGGCACAGATACGCAGTATTTT
D: TRBD2; V: TRBV9; J: TRBJ2-3; size: once; CDR3: CASAGGVSSRDTQYF; DNA: TGTGCCAGCGCGGGGGGGGTCTCCTCGCGGGATACGCAGTATTTT
D: -; V: TRBV27; J: TRBJ1-6; size: -; CDR3: CASSLTERSPGDSPLHF; DNA: TGTGCCAGCAGTTTAACGGAACGGTCCCCGGGAGATTCACCCCTCCACTTT
D: -; V: TRBV2; J: TRBJ2-1; size: -; CDR3: CASSEGGRVAYNEQFF; DNA: TGTGCCAGCAGTGAAGGCGGCAGGGTGGCCTACAATGAGCAGTTCTTC
D: -; V: TRBV19; J: TRBJ1-5; size: once; CDR3: CASSIGPGQPQHF; DNA: TGTGCCAGTAGTATTGGTCCCGGGCAGCCCCAGCATTTT
D: TRBD2; V: TRBV6-2/TRBV6-3; J: TRBJ2-1; size: -; CDR3: CASSYSLAGGNEQFF; DNA: TGTGCCAGCAGTTACTCCTTGGCGGGAGGCAATGAGCAGTTCTTC
D: -; V: TRBV19; J: TRBJ2-1; size: -; CDR3: CASSTPGSYNEQFF; DNA: TGTGCCAGTAGTACCCCGGGGAGCTACAATGAGCAGTTCTTC
D: TRBD1; V: TRBV9; J: TRBJ1-2; size: once; CDR3: CASSAGQGSVGYTF; DNA: TGTGCCAGCAGCGCGGGACAGGGAAGTGTTGGCTACACCTTC
D: TRBD2; V: TRBV11-2; J: TRBJ2-2; size: -; CDR3: CASRLTSGNTGELFF; DNA: TGTGCCAGCAGACTTACTAGCGGGAACACCGGGGAGCTGTTTTTT
D: -; V: TRBV19; J: TRBJ2-5; size: -; CDR3: CATSGTPQETQYF; DNA: TGTGCCACCTCCGGGACTCCGCAAGAGACCCAGTACTTC
D: -; V: TRBV27; J: TRBJ2-1; size: once; CDR3: CASSPPGDWTRNEQFF; DNA: TGTGCCAGCAGTCCCCCAGGGGATTGGACACGCAATGAGCAGTTCTTC
D: -; V: TRBV7-9; J: TRBJ1-1; size: -; CDR3: CASSLVQRDGPEAFF; DNA: TGTGCCAGCAGCTTAGTTCAGCGGGATGGCCCTGAAGCTTTCTTT
D: -; V: TRBV7-2; J: TRBJ1-5; size: -; CDR3: CASSLESGVHQPQHF; DNA: TGTGCCAGCAGCTTAGAATCCGGGGTTCATCAGCCCCAGCATTTT
D: TRBD2; V: TRBV5-1; J: TRBJ2-7; size: -; CDR3: CASGSGEGIYEQYF; DNA: TGCGCCAGCGGCTCGGGGGAGGGCATTTACGAGCAGTACTTC
D: -; V: TRBV10-3; J: TRBJ1-2; size: -; CDR3: CAISGPTGSRPYTF; DNA: TGTGCCATCAGTGGGCCGACAGGCTCTCGCCCCTACACCTTC
D: TRBD2; V: TRBV27; J: TRBJ2-7; size: -; CDR3: CASRTPGGPSYEQYF; DNA: TGTGCCAGCAGAACTCCGGGAGGCCCCTCCTACGAGCAGTACTTC
D: -; V: TRBV21-1; J: TRBJ2-7; size: -; CDR3: CASSCKDTLQGGGTLYEQYF; DNA: TGTGCCAGCAGCTGCAAGGATACACTACAGGGTGGCGGTACCCTCTACGAGCAGTACTTC
D: -; V: TRBV14; J: TRBJ2-7; size: -; CDR3: CASSQGSGEGYEQYF; DNA: TGTGCCAGCAGCCAAGGGTCGGGAGAGGGCTACGAGCAGTACTTC
D: -; V: TRBV7-3; J: TRBJ2-6; size: -; CDR3: CASSLIRGTTGGANVLTF; DNA: TGTGCCAGCAGCTTAATACGGGGGACCACAGGTGGGGCCAACGTCCTGACTTTC
D: TRBD1; V: TRBV13; J: TRBJ1-3; size: -; CDR3: CASSPGRGGATGNTIYF; DNA: TGTGCCAGCAGCCCGGGACGAGGGGGCGCGACTGGAAACACCATATATTTT
D: TRBD1; V: TRBV28; J: TRBJ1-1; size: -; CDR3: CASSGTGATEAFF; DNA: TGTGCCAGTTCCGGGACAGGGGCCACTGAAGCTTTCTTT
D: TRBD1; V: TRBV7-9; J: TRBJ1-1; size: -; CDR3: CASSLLLQGPTEAFF; DNA: TGTGCCAGCAGCTTATTATTACAGGGGCCCACTGAAGCTTTCTTT
D: TRBD1; V: TRBV5-1; J: TRBJ1-6; size: -; CDR3: CASSLRQGARNSPLHF; DNA: TGCGCCAGCAGCCTCAGACAGGGGGCGCGTAATTCACCCCTCCACTTT
D: -; V: TRBV19; J: TRBJ1-2; size: -; CDR3: CASREGEGYGYTF; DNA: TGTGCCAGTCGAGAGGGGGAAGGCTATGGCTACACCTTC